These T cell receptor beta chains were read from a single sample in a study of cytomegalovirus exposure and HLA in healthy donors. The table came from immunoSEQ multiplex PCR; TCRdb's copy has only in-frame clones and leaves some out. Among 100,000 or so clones listed, 55% to 75% were seen once. Sequences were obtained from PBMCs. All receptors derive from a man aged 50-59 years in good health and CMV-seronegative. CDR3s include the opening cysteine and the closing phenylalanine or tryptophan. D genes are given only for firm matches. Size values are once, few and many counts, or a class for expanded clones, and some rows have none.

D,size,J,V,DNA,CDR3
TRBD1,-,TRBJ2-3,TRBV6-4,TGTGCCAGCAGTCCAGGACAGGATAGCACAGATACGCAGTATTTT,CASSPGQDSTDTQYF
-,-,TRBJ1-6,TRBV5-1,TGCGCCAGCAGTGGCAGCGGGGAATCACCCCTCCACTTT,CASSGSGESPLHF
-,-,TRBJ2-1,TRBV11-2,TGTGCCAGCAGCTTAGTGGCAAGCTCCTACAATGAGCAGTTCTTC,CASSLVASSYNEQFF
-,-,TRBJ1-2,TRBV11-3,TGTGCCAGCAGCCTACTAGGGCGTTGGGGGGAACTATATGGCTACACCTTC,CASSLLGRWGELYGYTF
-,few,TRBJ2-5,TRBV15,TGTGCCACCAGCAGTGGACAAACCCGAGAGACCCAGTACTTC,CATSSGQTRETQYF
-,-,TRBJ2-6,TRBV7-9,TGTGCCAGCAGCCCCGTCTCTGGGGCCAACGTCCTGACTTTC,CASSPVSGANVLTF
TRBD1,-,TRBJ2-7,TRBV13,TGTGCCAGCAGCCGGGACAGCACCTACGAGCAGTACTTC,CASSRDSTYEQYF
TRBD1,few,TRBJ2-6,TRBV6-6,TGTGCCAGCAGTGCGGACAGGGTGGGCAACGTCCTGACTTTC,CASSADRVGNVLTF
TRBD1,few,TRBJ1-1,TRBV5-4,TGTGCCAGCAGCGGCGGGACAGGGGGCACTGAAGCTTTCTTT,CASSGGTGGTEAFF
TRBD1,-,TRBJ2-1,TRBV7-2,TGTGCCAGCAGCTTAGGACAGGGGATCAATGAGCAGTTCTTC,CASSLGQGINEQFF
-,once,TRBJ1-6,TRBV7-8,TGTGCCAGCGCAAGGAGGACAGTCAATTCACCCCTCCACTTT,CASARRTVNSPLHF
TRBD1,-,TRBJ1-2,TRBV10-3,TGTGCCATCAGTGGGGGACAGAGTTCGAGCTACACCTTC,CAISGGQSSSYTF
TRBD1,few,TRBJ2-1,TRBV15,TGTGCCACCAGCAGTGGGACAGAGGTCGATGAGCAGTTCTTC,CATSSGTEVDEQFF
-,-,TRBJ2-7,TRBV7-9,TGTGCCAGCAGCTTAGCGGAGGTGGGGGAGCAGTACTTC,CASSLAEVGEQYF
-,-,TRBJ2-3,TRBV6-6,TGTGCCAGCAGTTTACTAGATACGCAGTATTTT,CASSLLDTQYF
TRBD2,-,TRBJ2-3,TRBV9,TGTGCCAGCAGCGAGACTAGCGGGAGGACAGATACGCAGTATTTT,CASSETSGRTDTQYF
TRBD1,-,TRBJ2-1,TRBV18,TGTGCCAGCTCACCAGTCGACAGGGGGCGACGCAATGAGCAGTTCTTC,CASSPVDRGRRNEQFF
-,-,TRBJ1-2,TRBV21-1,TGTGCCAGCAGCAAAGATTCAGGCCTCCGACGGTATGGCTACACCTTC,CASSKDSGLRRYGYTF
TRBD2,-,TRBJ2-7,TRBV28,TGTGCCAGCAGTTTACGTGGGACTAGCTTCTACGAGCAGTACTTC,CASSLRGTSFYEQYF
TRBD1,once,TRBJ1-1,TRBV28,TGTGCCAGCAGTTCCCCCGGACAGGGAGACACTGAAGCTTTCTTT,CASSSPGQGDTEAFF
TRBD1,-,TRBJ2-3,TRBV2,TGTGCCTCCAGAAGAATGACAGGGTCGACAGATACGCAGTATTTT,CASRRMTGSTDTQYF
TRBD2,-,TRBJ2-1,TRBV29-1,TGCAGCGCCCACGGGGGGGCGCGGTACAATGAGCAGTTCTTC,CSAHGGARYNEQFF
TRBD1,-,TRBJ2-7,TRBV7-9,TGTGCCAGCAGCTTAGTCGGGACAGCCTACGAGCAGTACTTC,CASSLVGTAYEQYF
-,once,TRBJ1-1,TRBV27,TGTGCCAGCAGTAGAAGGGGTATGAACACTGAAGCTTTCTTT,CASSRRGMNTEAFF
TRBD1,few,TRBJ1-5,TRBV27,TGTGCCAGCAGAAAGACAGGGGCGTTCAATCAGCCCCAGCATTTT,CASRKTGAFNQPQHF
TRBD1,-,TRBJ2-7,TRBV6-6,TGTGCCAGCGGAGGACAGGGGCTCTCCTACGAGCAGTACTTC,CASGGQGLSYEQYF
TRBD2,few,TRBJ2-7,TRBV6-1,TGTGCCAGCAGTGAAGCTTCGGGGGGTGGGTACGAGCAGTACTTC,CASSEASGGGYEQYF
-,once,TRBJ2-1,TRBV27,TGTGCCAGCAGCTCCCTCGGGGGCTCCTACAATGAGCAGTTCTTC,CASSSLGGSYNEQFF
-,-,TRBJ2-7,TRBV11-3,TGTGCCAGCAGCCCAGGGGAGTCGGGCGAGCAGTACTTC,CASSPGESGEQYF
-,-,TRBJ1-4,TRBV7-9,TGTGCCAGCAGCTTAGTTCTGAGGGGGATGCAGCATGAAAAACTGTTTTTT,CASSLVLRGMQHEKLFF
TRBD2,-,TRBJ2-5,TRBV10-3,TGTGCCATCAGTGGGGGAGGGCTAGAGACCCAGTACTTC,CAISGGGLETQYF
-,-,TRBJ1-1,TRBV6-5,TGTGCCAGCAGGGGAACAGGGCGGAACACTGAAGCTTTCTTT,CASRGTGRNTEAFF
-,once,TRBJ2-2,TRBV30,TGTGCCTGGAGACTGTACCGGGGGGAGCTGTTTTTT,CAWRLYRGELFF
TRBD2,-,TRBJ2-2,TRBV9,TGTGCCAGCAGCGTAGTTCTAGCGGGAGAGTCGGGGGAGCTGTTTTTT,CASSVVLAGESGELFF
-,-,TRBJ2-7,TRBV18,TGTGCCAGCTCACCGTCCAGGGATTACGAGCAGTACTTC,CASSPSRDYEQYF
-,-,TRBJ1-2,TRBV10-2,TGCGCCAGCAGTGGGGCCAGTTCTAACTATGGCTACACCTTC,CASSGASSNYGYTF
-,-,TRBJ1-2,TRBV27,TGTGCCAGCAGTTTAGCACAGGTGTATGGCTACACCTTC,CASSLAQVYGYTF
TRBD2,few,TRBJ2-5,TRBV6-1,TGTGCCAGCAGTGCGACCGGGACTAGCGGCCAAGAGACCCAGTACTTC,CASSATGTSGQETQYF
-,-,TRBJ2-7,TRBV5-1,TGCGCCAGCAGCTTTCAGGACCGACCTAATATGAGGGACGAGCAGTACTTC,CASSFQDRPNMRDEQYF
TRBD1,-,TRBJ2-1,TRBV19,TGTGCCAGTAGTATTAGCAGACAGGGCCGATACAATGAGCAGTTCTTC,CASSISRQGRYNEQFF
TRBD2,-,TRBJ2-7,TRBV4-1,TGCGCCAGCAGCCAAGGGGGGGGACTAGCGGGAGTGAGCGAGCAGTACTTC,CASSQGGGLAGVSEQYF
-,-,TRBJ2-3,TRBV2,TGTGCCAGCAGTGAAAGGAGGGATACGCAGTATTTT,CASSERRDTQYF
TRBD2,few,TRBJ2-7,TRBV5-1,TGCGCCAGCAGCCTTTCCGGGACTAGCGGGCGGTACGAGCAGTACTTC,CASSLSGTSGRYEQYF
-,-,TRBJ2-1,TRBV29-1,TGCAGCGCAGGCGGGACTTACAATGAGCAGTTCTTC,CSAGGTYNEQFF
TRBD2,-,TRBJ2-7,TRBV5-6,TGTGCCAGCAGCTTGCGTGGACTAGCGGGACCCGAGCAGTACTTC,CASSLRGLAGPEQYF
-,few,TRBJ1-1,TRBV6-1,TGTGCCAGTTCACTGGGCTTGAACACTGAAGCTTTCTTT,CASSLGLNTEAFF
TRBD1,-,TRBJ1-1,TRBV27,TGTGCCAGCAGTATAAGGGGGCTGGCCACTGAAGCTTTCTTT,CASSIRGLATEAFF
TRBD2,-,TRBJ2-1,TRBV6-6,TGTGCCAGCAACGACAAGACTAGCGGGGGGGCGAATGAGCAGTTCTTC,CASNDKTSGGANEQFF
-,-,TRBJ2-7,TRBV30,TGTGCCTGGAGTGTGGTAAGAGGACAGTTCGAGCAGTACTTC,CAWSVVRGQFEQYF
-,-,TRBJ1-1,TRBV19,TGTGCCAGTAGTAGGCGACAGGAGTGGATAAACACTGAAGCTTTCTTT,CASSRRQEWINTEAFF